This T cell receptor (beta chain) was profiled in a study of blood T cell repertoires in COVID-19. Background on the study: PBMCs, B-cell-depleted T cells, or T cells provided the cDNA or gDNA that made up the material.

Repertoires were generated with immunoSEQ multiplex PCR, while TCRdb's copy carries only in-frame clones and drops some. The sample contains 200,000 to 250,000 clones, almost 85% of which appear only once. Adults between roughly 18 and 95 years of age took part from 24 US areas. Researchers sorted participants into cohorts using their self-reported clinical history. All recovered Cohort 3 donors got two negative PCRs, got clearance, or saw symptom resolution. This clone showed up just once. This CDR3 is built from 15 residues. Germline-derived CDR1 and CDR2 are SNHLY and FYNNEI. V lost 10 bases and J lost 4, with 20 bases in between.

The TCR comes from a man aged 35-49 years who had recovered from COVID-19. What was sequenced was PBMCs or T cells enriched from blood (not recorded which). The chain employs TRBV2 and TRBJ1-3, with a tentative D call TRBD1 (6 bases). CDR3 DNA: TGTGCCACCAGGACCGGGGGGGCGTCGGGAAACACCATATATTTT. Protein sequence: CATRTGGASGNTIYF.